These T cell receptor beta chains were read from a single sample in a study of glioma-infiltrating T cells. Using its own MiXCR run on the multiplex PCR reads, TCRdb lists one record per CDR3 protein. Among about 200,000 distinct CDR3 sequences listed, 32% were seen once. The source material was glioma tissue, nonneoplastic brain tissue, or PBMCs (not recorded which). The receptors stem from a human donor with low-grade glioma or glioblastoma, undergoing nonglioma brain surgery, or in good health (not recorded which). CDR3s include the opening cysteine and the closing phenylalanine or tryptophan. Fields, in order: clone size, V gene, J gene, D gene, CDR3 protein, CDR3 DNA. D genes are given only for firm matches. A clone size is listed for some rows: how often the clone was seen (once, few, many), or a class if it is expanded.

.	TRBV20-1	TRBJ2-7	TRBD2	CSARSLAGGYEQYF	TGCAGTGCTAGAAGTTTAGCGGGAGGTTACGAGCAGTACTTC
many	TRBV4-1	TRBJ2-7	TRBD2	CASSQDLSAGADEQYF	TGCGCCAGCAGCCAAGATCTTTCAGCGGGAGCGGACGAGCAGTACTTC
many	TRBV4-3	TRBJ2-1	TRBD2	CASSQDEAGAGEAEQFF	TGCGCCAGCAGCCAAGATGAGGCAGGAGCGGGAGAAGCGGAGCAGTTCTTC
many	TRBV5-1	TRBJ2-3	.	CASSLDDRTDTQYF	TGCGCCAGCAGCTTGGACGATCGCACAGATACGCAGTATTTT
few	TRBV3-1	TRBJ2-5	.	CASAKTEYQETQYF	TGTGCCAGCGCAAAGACAGAGTACCAAGAGACCCAGTACTTC
many	TRBV3-1	TRBJ2-1	.	CASSQVHEQFF	TGTGCCAGCAGCCAGGTGCATGAGCAGTTCTTC
.	TRBV29-1	TRBJ2-7	TRBD1	CSARGTEGEQYF	TGCAGCGCCAGGGGGACCGAAGGCGAGCAGTACTTC
many	TRBV5-1	TRBJ2-1	.	CASSFYDEQFF	TGCGCCAGCAGCTTTTACGATGAGCAGTTCTTC
.	TRBV5-1	TRBJ1-1	.	CASSFQDREAFF	TGCGCCAGCAGCTTTCAGGACCGTGAAGCTTTCTTT
many	TRBV4-1	TRBJ2-2	TRBD1	CASSQYRGGRELFF	TGCGCCAGCAGCCAATACAGGGGTGGGCGGGAGCTGTTTTTT
many	TRBV24-1	TRBJ2-1	.	CATRIRGRDNEQFF	TGTGCCACCAGGATCAGGGGGAGGGACAATGAGCAGTTCTTC
many	TRBV28	TRBJ1-1	.	CASTPGGQTEAFF	TGTGCCAGCACCCCTGGGGGGCAGACTGAAGCTTTCTTT
many	TRBV3-1	TRBJ2-2	.	CASSQEGRELFF	TGTGCCAGCAGCCAAGAGGGGAGGGAGCTGTTTTTT
many	TRBV5-4	TRBJ1-1	.	CASSSTSFRTEAFF	TGTGCCAGCAGCTCGACCAGCTTCCGGACAGAAGCTTTCTTT
once	TRBV13	TRBJ2-7	TRBD1	CASSLKGTGSYEQYF	TGTGCCAGCAGCCTAAAGGGGACAGGGAGTTACGAGCAGTACTTC
few	TRBV12-5	TRBJ1-1	.	CASGLGLNTEAFF	TGTGCTAGTGGTTTGGGACTGAACACTGAAGCTTTCTTT
many	TRBV20-1	TRBJ2-1	.	CSAPGLAPDNEQFF	TGCAGTGCCCCGGGCCTTGCGCCCGACAATGAGCAGTTCTTC